The TCR beta chain under discussion was sequenced for a study of T cell repertoires in cytomegalovirus infection. This clonotype turned up a few times. A single record per CDR3 protein comes from TCRdb applying MiXCR to the reads. This table has 150,000 to 200,000 distinct CDR3 sequences, approximately 18% appearing once. The CDR3 length is 16 residues. Germline CDR1 is SEHNR and CDR2 is FQNEAQ (reference sequence). Trimming stripped 4 bases from V and 0 bases from J, with 16 bases between. The V and J genes are TRBV7-9 and TRBJ2-7, with a weak D call TRBD1 (6 bases). This sequence originates from a human donor in good health (CMV status not recorded). Some clones in this sample may be carry-over from other donors' samples. Sample: CD8+ T cells from PBMCs. The CDR3, as DNA: TGTGCCAGCAGCTCTTCGGACAGTACTATCTCCTACGAGCAGTACTTC. Protein: CASSSSDSTISYEQYF.